The following is a T cell receptor beta chain sequence with its context. Its antigen is currently unknown. Compared with germline, one end of the junction differs, possibly owing to a read error. cDNA synthesis was performed by 5'RACE with 10-nucleotide random UMIs. Sequencing runs each yielded over 170 million TCR-beta sequences from 15-18 subjects. A single record per CDR3 protein comes from TCRdb applying MiXCR to the 5' RACE reads. Here the sample spans approximately 46,000 distinct CDR3 sequences, about a tenth being singletons. The source of the sample is a study of neurological immune-mediated disorders. Study results and caveats: Patients with HTLV-1-associated myelopathy showed the most TCR clonal expansion. Those with multiple sclerosis showed the least, falling below healthy controls.

The unsorted libraries originated from 2 million PBMCs kept at -80 C. The receptor was isolated from a man in his 70s with HTLV-1-associated myelopathy (HAM/TSP). Material for sequencing was PBMCs.

The CDR3 reads CSSTSVTSESDTQYF. Written as DNA, the CDR3 is TGTTCCAGCACTTCCGTGACTAGCGAGTCAGATACGCAGTATTTT. This chain uses TRBV28 with TRBJ2-3; 8 bases agree with TRBD2. The CDR3 consists of 15 residues. The germline gives CDR1 MDHEN, CDR2 SYDVKM.